The subject of this entry is one TCR beta chain. Its binding antigen is unknown. No clone much larger than this one lies a single base away; base qualities are absent. The method was the immunoSEQ multiplex PCR assay. TCRdb obtained this table from immuneACCESS and retained in-frame rearrangements with V and J assigned. These tables miss some clones; where compared with another copy, unresolved V genes account for less than half of the shortfall, and the remainder is unexplained. This sample holds tens of thousands of clones; around 90% were observed only once. The ten largest make up 7.6% of the sample. This sample is part of a study of control samples from healthy donors and cancer patients (dated by TCRdb to about 2020). The CDR3, from cysteine to phenylalanine, totals 14 residues. The entry retains the CDR3 DNA only, 42 bases that are in frame from base 1. Germline trimming: 9 bases from V, 0 bases from J; junction bases outside gene matches: 6. From a lookup of the germline V gene, CDR1 and CDR2 are MDHEN and SYDVKM.

The clonotype comes from a woman aged 55-70 years in good health. Sequencing was done on a sample of blood. Here the chain combines TRBV28 and TRBJ2-7; TRBD2 aligns with 9 central bases. Here the CDR3 is given as CASRGGGGSYEQYF. The sequence in DNA is TGTGCCAGTAGGGGCGGGGGGGGCTCCTACGAGCAGTACTTC.